This TCR beta chain is drawn from a study of CD8 T cells in Susac syndrome. An amount of RNA that ranged from roughly 0.5 to 1 ug was reverse transcribed with random hexamers. The immunoSEQ assay covered 54 Vbeta and 13 Jbeta segments for CDR3. TCRdb itself ran the immunoSEQ multiplex PCR reads through MiXCR, one entry per CDR3 protein. Among 100,000 or so distinct CDR3 sequences listed, 92% were seen once. CDR1 SGHNT and CDR2 YYREEE come from the germline V gene (reference sequence). The V and J ends lost 4 bases and 0 bases respectively, with 11 bases between them. This CDR3 region has 14 residues. CD8+ and CD4+ T cells circulating in blood were sequenced for TCR beta. Healthy donors constituted the control group, matched for age and sex. While CD8+ and CD4+ T cells were isolated negatively, TEMRA cells were enriched by FACS.

The receptor was isolated from a human donor in good health. The chain joins TRBV5-4 to TRBJ2-7; D is perhaps TRBD2 (7 bases). The source material was CD4+ T cells from PBMCs. The CDR3 region is CASSPRGPSYEQYF. For the CDR3, the DNA is TGTGCCAGCAGCCCGCGGGGGCCCTCCTACGAGCAGTACTTC. The full variable domain, in which reference TRBV5-4 and TRBJ2-7 provide the parts outside the CDR3, is ETGVTQSPTHLIKTRGQQVTLRCSSQSGHNTVSWYQQALGQGPQFIFQYYREEENGRGNFPPRFSGLQFPNYSSELNVNALELDDSALYLCASSPRGPSYEQYFGPGTRLTVT.